This TCR beta chain was identified during a study of cytomegalovirus exposure and HLA in healthy donors (dated by TCRdb to 2017 to 2019). Broadly, across the study: In an earlier analysis of roughly 590 of the donors, 276 Gb of sequence data and 90 million to 130 million unique TCR beta sequences from 150 million to 200 million T cells were reported. Roughly 290 gigabases of sequencing data and 70 million to 100 million unique TCR sequences made up an early release that covered over 550 HLA-typed donors. Of the roughly 400 genotyped donors, around 81% fell in the genetic ancestry cluster associated with self-reported Caucasian donors. The aim of the study was to test whether cataloging public T cell receptors could identify signatures of past pathogen exposure. The study profiled the T cell repertoires of some 610 subjects by immunosequencing and related them to cytomegalovirus serostatus. Besides the first cohort of 550 to 750 subjects, a separate validation cohort made up of roughly 130 different subjects was used. High-throughput TCR immunosequencing, statistical association of individual TCRs with disease status, and machine learning were combined to predict cytomegalovirus infection status. A later analysis re-examined previously published TCR beta repertoires from 500 to 700 donors and added high-resolution HLA genotyping to investigate patterns of TCR occurrence. The later analysis used no new phenotypic data to find candidate immune exposures, relying instead on TCR beta sequences and their occurrence across donors. In an earlier analysis of 500 to 650 of the donors, high-throughput TCR beta sequencing was used to judge whether each TCR beta V gene segment behaved as functional or pseudogenic. Alongside the repertoire data, information on donor age, sex, ethnicity and CMV serostatus was compiled. A later genetic analysis used genome-wide SNP genotypes for about 60% of the roughly 700 donors, treating that subset as a discovery cohort. Every repertoire in the discovery cohort had been generated on one and the same sequencing platform. HLA typing covered class I and class II loci at four-digit resolution. The number of typed donors differed by locus: roughly 629-640 for A, B, C, DRB1 and DQB1; roughly 510 for DQA1; roughly 600 for DPA1; and some 470 for DPB1. Roughly 5 DR-DQ haplotypes were handled as single units for association and clustering, since linkage in the cohort was strong. Among some 400 genotyped donors of the cohort, an average of approximately 200,000 unique TCR beta nucleotide sequences was sequenced per donor, of which about 20% were non-productive.

A remark on this clone: No antigen is known for it. The sample holds no much larger clone one base away, and base qualities are not on file.

The V end loses 5 bases and the J end loses 8 bases, and a stretch of 12 bases separates them. Including the terminal cysteine and phenylalanine, the CDR3 comprises 12 residues. The retained sequence is limited to the CDR3, 36 bases, with the frame set at the first base. Looking up the germline V gene yields CDR1 SGHVS and CDR2 FQNEAQ. What the research found in general, with its limitations: HLA typing was unavailable for some donors at each locus, so association tests used only the typed subset. In an earlier analysis of some 550 of the donors, most TCR beta V segments were observed in productive rearrangements about 90% or about 30% of the time, broadly matching IMGT annotations. A later analysis found that TCR association rates varied across HLA loci, with DRB1 alleles showing the most associated TCRs and HLA-C alleles the fewest. A later genetic analysis reported fewer N-insertions in productive TCRs among donors in an Asian-associated ancestry cluster than the approximately 670-donor mean. At a false discovery rate of 0.05, a later analysis linked roughly 17,000 TCR beta sequences to specific HLA alleles. In a later analysis, most CMV-associated TCR beta chains were found to appear HLA-restricted, with HLA associations seemingly driven largely by CMV exposure. The study gave a list of about 160 TCR beta chains associated with cytomegalovirus. In vitro tests confirmed that a few of the cytomegalovirus-associated TCR beta chains recognize cytomegalovirus antigens. A cluster of highly shared sequence variants was judged likely to represent a technical artifact of the sequencing pipeline. In both the original and validation cohorts, the classifier was reported to diagnose cytomegalovirus status with high specificity and sensitivity. The cohort was sequenced for TCR beta chains only, and without alpha or paired-chain data the features that could be detected were limited. For the cohort, immune exposure information was limited to CMV serostatus. According to a later analysis, parvovirus B19, influenza, CMV and Epstein-Barr virus appeared linked to several top co-occurrence clusters. Some IMGT-functional V segments, including TRBV6-2 and TRBV6-3, could not be distinguished by the 87-base-pair reads and were therefore excluded. Linkage disequilibrium might explain the correlated functional status among segregating V segments, but an unknown experimental factor could not be excluded. Most TCR sequences were seen in very few donors, while some public TCRs were found in many individuals. The authors suggested that the approach could potentially be extended to other disease states and immunological phenotypes. In a later analysis, HLA-associated TCR beta chains showed more clonal expansion and lower generation probabilities than non-associated chains that were equally common. Strong co-occurrence of HLA alleles, especially DR and DQ, made assigning TCR associations to individual alleles difficult. In a later genetic analysis, a missense DCLRE1C variant was associated with V-gene and J-gene trimming of TCR beta chains, and the association was replicated in an independent cohort. Roughly uniform sequencing depth across donors was assumed in presence/absence analyses, although this assumption may not hold. A further reported finding was that TCR beta sequences accurately predicted the HLA-A and HLA-B alleles for most subjects in the first cohort. The earlier analysis of 587 of the donors excluded some 15 rarely observed V segments, including chromosome 9 orphons, because counts were too low.

Library preparation employed the immunoSEQ multiplex PCR assay. For the multiplex PCR, a mixture combining 60 forward primers for TCR Vbeta segments and 13 reverse primers for TCR Jbeta segments was used. A multiplex PCR assay on genomic DNA amplified the CDR3 region of rearranged TCR beta genes. On the Illumina HiSeq System, the amplified TCR beta libraries were sequenced as 87-base-pair reads. In the source study's methods: A later analysis counted approximately 84 million unique TCR beta chains across the 666 repertoires, and some 12 million of these chains were shared by at least two donors. A nearest-neighbor algorithm error-corrected the raw reads and collapsed the reads into unique sequences, merging closely related sequences to remove PCR and sequencing errors. To assign V, D and J gene segments, CDR3 sequences were aligned to IMGT reference sequences. For a sequence to be retained, at least a six-nucleotide match to both a V gene segment and a J gene segment was required. A rearrangement counted as productive if the CDR3 had no stop codons and remained in frame with V and J, and every other rearrangement counted as non-productive. CDR3 was defined by IMGT convention, running from the second conserved V-encoded cysteine to the conserved J-encoded phenylalanine. The earlier analysis of about 500 of the donors excluded sequences that lacked an unambiguous match to a single V gene segment. An earlier analysis of a few hundred of the donors classified V segments as functional when productive rearrangements were above 56.7% and as segregating when the standard deviation between donors was above 5%. A statistical classification framework was developed to diagnose cytomegalovirus status using the catalog of TCR beta chain sequences. A later analysis assigned V and J genes by comparing TCR nucleotide sequences with IMGT/GENE-DB human TR gene sequences. Using the TCRdist pipeline, a later analysis assigned CDR3 sequences along with most-parsimonious VDJ recombination scenarios. In a later analysis, every TCR beta chain was defined by the combination of its CDR3 amino acid sequence and its V-gene family, and reads without a unique V-gene family were dropped. To address suspected cross-contamination and a sequencing artifact, a later analysis removed under 600 highly shared, low-generation-probability nucleotide sequences. A later analysis calculated a clonal expansion index for each public chain from normalized within-repertoire ranks of inferred template counts. In a later analysis, generation probabilities were computed with a VDJ recombination model fitted to out-of-frame rearrangements, and the resulting probabilities were checked against IGoR. In a later analysis, TCR-TCR, TCR-HLA and TCR-CMV co-occurrence was scored with hypergeometric tests, and a repertoire-size bias correction was applied to TCR pairs. In a later analysis, false discovery rates were estimated by permuting HLA or CMV assignments 20 times. A later analysis grouped co-occurring TCRs with DBSCAN, adding TCRdist sequence similarity when clustering within HLA-allele-positive subsets. Repertoires with fewer than 30,000 or more than 120,000 public chains were left out of co-occurrence clustering, as were five repertoires with anomalous nucleotide sharing. The clones in this table, taken by TCRdb from immuneACCESS, are in-frame only. Not every clone is retained; where verified, under half of the shortfall comes from an unresolved V gene, and the cause of the rest is unknown. The V and J calls and clone size are taken from that table; D and trimming were inferred from the DNA. In all, the sample holds 180,000 or so clones, and 77% of those were seen once. About 3.4% of the sample comes from the top ten.

The cohort consisted of more than 650 healthy bone marrow donors. Cohort members were all nominally healthy when sampled, although unrecorded immune exposures were likely present. The donor was CMV seronegative and was included in the group of a few hundred seronegative cohort members. Every donor gave a peripheral blood sample, and the peripheral blood mononuclear cells from that sample were used for TCR beta sequencing. The Qiagen DNeasy Blood Extraction Kit was used to extract genomic DNA from the blood cell samples. The sample taken for sequencing was PBMCs. The TCR originated in a female donor in good health and CMV-seronegative. This receptor chain uses TRBV7-8 and TRBJ1-1; the D region possibly corresponds to TRBD1 (6 bases align). Here is the DNA: TGTGCCAGCAGCCACGGGACACCCGAAGCTTTCTTT. It translates to CASSHGTPEAFF.